The source of this T cell receptor (beta chain) is a study of blood T cell repertoires in COVID-19. Whole-study context: There were acute and convalescent COVID-19 samples, and they came from the United States, Italy and Spain. Nucleic acid was either cDNA or gDNA, and it came from T cells, B-cell-depleted T cells, or PBMCs.

Per the authors' pipeline: Reference gene primer amplification yielded estimated nucleated cell counts. Sequenced by immunoSEQ multiplex PCR; TCRdb stores in-frame clones only, minus some. V, J and clone size reflect that table, while D and trimming were determined from the DNA. The data show 270,000 or so clones, with roughly 85% seen just once and 13% held by the top ten. This CDR3 contains 15 residues. V dropped 3 bases and J dropped 5 bases, with 13 bases sitting between them. Germline lookup yields CDR1 LNHDA and CDR2 SQIVND (reference sequence). This chain links TRBV19 with TRBJ1-4; D remains unclear. The sample taken for sequencing was peripheral blood. The receptor was isolated from a human donor in a cohort sampled during active COVID-19. The CDR3 spells CASSIRTAGNEKLFF. CDR3 in DNA: TGTGCCAGTAGTATCCGGACGGCGGGAAATGAAAAACTGTTTTTT.